What follows are 5 T cell receptor beta chains derived from one specimen sequenced in a study of blood T cell repertoires in COVID-19. Sequencing was performed with immunoSEQ multiplex PCR; in TCRdb, only in-frame clones are kept and a portion is missing. The profile shows about 220,000 clones, approximately 80% of them singletons. The sequenced material came from peripheral blood. These receptors originate from a woman between 55 and 75 years old who had recovered from COVID-19.

The V call is TRBV2, the J call TRBJ1-2; 10 bases are shared with TRBD1. The CDR3 has 15 residues. CDR1 is SNHLY, CDR2 FYNNEI, per germline. With 4 bases clipped from V and 7 bases from J, the junction kept 9 bases outside the gene matches. CDR3 DNA: TGTGCCAGCAGTGGGCCTCGGGACAGGGGTTTTGGCTACACCTTC. Protein: CASSGPRDRGFGYTF.

Details on this clone: Other DNA sequences in the same sample also yield this CDR3. The chain combines TRBV12-3 or TRBV12-4 with TRBJ1-2, with D unclear. Trimming shortened V by 4 bases and J by 4 bases, and 4 bases separated the two germline ends. The CDR3 runs 11 residues. CDR3 amino acids: CASSSGYGYTF. The CDR3 nucleotides read TGTGCCAGCAGTTCCGGCTATGGCTACACCTTC.

V is TRBV9 and J is TRBJ2-3, with D perhaps TRBD1 (6 bases). Between the trimmed V and J ends, which lost 3 bases and 0 bases, there was a span of 17 bases. Per the germline V gene, CDR1 is SGDLS and CDR2 is YYNGEE. This CDR3 is built from 17 residues. CDR3 in DNA: TGTGCCAGCAGCGGTACCCCGGGACACCCAAGCACAGATACGCAGTATTTT. This encodes CASSGTPGHPSTDTQYF.

The chain uses TRBV19 and TRBJ2-5; 7 bases fit TRBD1. The CDR3 length is 16 residues. Germline values: CDR1 LNHDA, CDR2 SQIVND (reference sequence). The trim removed 3 bases at V and 3 bases at J, leaving 10 bases unmatched. The CDR3 DNA sequence: TGTGCCAGTAGTATTCTGTGGCAAGGGGGCGAAGAGACCCAGTACTTC. Its protein is CASSILWQGGEETQYF.

The V gene is TRBV7-8, the J gene TRBJ2-7, with TRBD2 as a possible D gene (5 bases). V lost 1 base and J lost 4, with 14 bases in between. The germline V gene encodes CDR1 SGHVS and CDR2 FQNEAQ. The length of the CDR3 is 15 residues. CDR3 in amino acids: CASSLVGVLIYEQYF. CDR3 coding DNA: TGTGCCAGCAGCTTAGTCGGGGTGTTAATTTACGAGCAGTACTTC.